Listed below are T cell receptor beta chains from one sample, sequenced in a study of blood T cell repertoires in COVID-19. The table came from immunoSEQ multiplex PCR; TCRdb's copy has only in-frame clones and leaves some out. The sample has about 210,000 clones; around 85% are singletons. Sequenced sample: peripheral blood. All receptors derive from a woman aged 65 to 85 with COVID-19, enrolled during active disease. The CDR3 runs from the conserved cysteine through the conserved F or W. The D gene is left open where the match is weak. Clone size is stated in some rows and not others, as once, few, many or a class when expanded.

v_gene	d_gene	abundance	j_gene	len	CDR3aa	CDR3nt
TRBV2	TRBD2	-	TRBJ2-5	19	CASSKPTPGTSGDSETQYF	TGTGCCAGCAGTAAGCCCACCCCCGGGACTAGCGGGGATTCGGAGACCCAGTACTTC
TRBV5-1	-	-	TRBJ1-2	13	CASTEDGNYGYTF	TGCGCCAGCACCGAGGATGGTAACTATGGCTACACCTTC
TRBV5-1	TRBD1	-	TRBJ2-7	14	CASSLGQGTGEQYF	TGCGCCAGCAGCCTTGGACAGGGGACCGGCGAGCAGTACTTC
TRBV6-5	-	-	TRBJ1-5	13	CASSQRRGQPQHF	TGTGCCAGCAGCCAGAGAAGGGGTCAGCCCCAGCATTTT
TRBV4-1	TRBD1	-	TRBJ2-7	19	CASSQDLLGQGPFIYEQYF	TGCGCCAGCAGCCAAGATCTATTGGGACAGGGCCCCTTCATCTACGAGCAGTACTTC
TRBV13	TRBD1	-	TRBJ2-7	13	CASSFTGGYEQYF	TGTGCCAGCAGCTTTACAGGGGGCTACGAGCAGTACTTC
TRBV9	TRBD1	-	TRBJ1-6	16	CASSVSFRGHDSPLHF	TGTGCCAGCAGCGTGAGCTTCAGGGGGCACGATTCACCCCTCCACTTT
TRBV29-1	-	-	TRBJ1-2	11	CSAGQGPGYTF	TGCAGCGCCGGACAAGGGCCTGGCTACACCTTC
TRBV7-2	TRBD1	-	TRBJ1-2	15	CASSLRDSLNYGYTF	TGTGCCAGCAGCTTAAGGGACAGTCTTAACTATGGCTACACCTTC
TRBV27	-	-	TRBJ1-4	14	CASRRTATNEKLFF	TGTGCCAGCCGCCGAACTGCAACTAATGAAAAACTGTTTTTT
TRBV6-5	-	-	TRBJ1-6	13	CASSSLQNSPLHF	TGTGCCAGCAGTTCCCTACAGAATTCACCCCTCCACTTT
TRBV4-3	TRBD2	-	TRBJ2-3	16	CASSQGHSGRKDTQYF	TGCGCCAGCAGCCAGGGGCATAGCGGGAGAAAAGATACGCAGTATTTT
TRBV6-5	TRBD1	-	TRBJ1-1	14	CASSSGTGVTEAFF	TGTGCCAGCAGTTCCGGGACAGGGGTCACTGAAGCTTTCTTT
TRBV9	-	-	TRBJ2-6	15	CASSQGVSGANVLTF	TGTGCCAGCAGCCAAGGGGTGTCCGGGGCCAACGTCCTGACTTTC
TRBV9	-	-	TRBJ2-2	14	CASTRGVNTGELFF	TGTGCCAGCACTCGCGGGGTCAACACCGGGGAGCTGTTTTTT
TRBV29-1	TRBD1	once	TRBJ2-7	14	CSVPPDRVSYEQYF	TGCAGCGTTCCCCCGGACAGGGTCTCCTACGAGCAGTACTTC
TRBV7-2	TRBD1	-	TRBJ1-1	14	CASSFGTGNTEAFF	TGTGCCAGCAGCTTCGGGACAGGGAACACTGAAGCTTTCTTT
TRBV5-8	TRBD1	-	TRBJ1-2	15	CASSLLTGSNGGYTF	TGTGCCAGCAGCTTGTTGACAGGGAGCAACGGTGGCTACACCTTC
TRBV5-1	TRBD1	-	TRBJ2-5	14	CASRPTGGRETQYF	TGCGCCAGCAGACCGACAGGGGGAAGGGAGACCCAGTACTTC
TRBV29-1	TRBD1	-	TRBJ1-2	14	CSVEVDRGTYGYTF	TGCAGCGTTGAAGTGGACAGGGGGACCTATGGCTACACCTTC
TRBV7-3	-	-	TRBJ1-2	14	CASSPHTGNRGYTF	TGTGCCAGCAGCCCACACACAGGGAATCGTGGCTACACCTTC
TRBV29-1	-	-	TRBJ1-4	12	CSVSATNEKLFF	TGCAGCGTTTCCGCAACTAATGAAAAACTGTTTTTT